The subject of this entry is one T cell receptor (beta chain). As handled by the study authors: The authors estimated nucleated cell counts from reference gene primer amplification. Clones were read by immunoSEQ multiplex PCR, and TCRdb kept only the in-frame ones, dropping some. Clone size and the V and J calls come from that table; the DNA yielded D and trimming. The sample has just over 250,000 clones; roughly 86% are singletons. These data come from a study of blood T cell repertoires in COVID-19. As for the study in general: Collection of acute and convalescent COVID-19 samples took place in the United States, Italy and Spain. In each case, the material was cDNA or gDNA derived from T cells, B-cell-depleted T cells, or PBMCs.

Unmatched junction bases numbered 12, after V lost 4 bases and J lost 6 bases. This CDR3 has 15 amino acids. The germline V gene encodes CDR1 ENHRY and CDR2 SYGVKD. Sequencing input: peripheral blood. J is TRBJ2-7 and V is TRBV10-3; TRBD2 matches at 7 bases. The sequence came from a man aged 40-50 years who had recovered from COVID-19. The CDR3 sequence: CAISVKAGRPSEQYF. The DNA for the CDR3 is TGTGCCATCAGTGTGAAAGCGGGAAGGCCGTCCGAGCAGTACTTC.